This T cell receptor beta chain was observed in a study of blood T cell repertoires in COVID-19 (TCRdb year 2020). A note on the overall study: Samples covering the acute and convalescent phases of COVID-19 were provided by collaborators in the United States, Italy and Spain. Samples were obtained from the ongoing ImmuneRACE study (first 160 participants) and from about 1,300 subjects provided by 6 global collaborators. The sample metadata nearly always contained a de-identified subject ID, COVID-19 status, age in years and sex. The repertoires were made available in a free public database intended to serve as a resource for research on the immune response to SARS-CoV-2. Where HLA class I and class II types were available, the types were taken from metadata supplied by the sample provider, not from assay-based typing. The material from the prospective study consisted of cDNA or gDNA derived from T cells, B-cell-depleted T cells, or PBMCs. The dataset comprised deeply sampled blood TCRbeta repertoires from subjects exposed to, actively infected with, or recovered from COVID-19. Here is what the overall study found, with its caveats: How much clinical and demographic metadata was included differed by source and by participant, and the metadata was provided uncurated.

Participants in the prospective study were aged roughly 18 to 89 years, lived in 24 United States geographic areas, and enrolled through a virtual design. Cohort assignment in the prospective study relied on participant-reported clinical history from a screening survey and a study questionnaire. Recovered participants in ImmuneRACE Cohort 3 were defined by two consecutive negative NP/OP PCR tests, clearance by a healthcare professional, or resolution of symptoms. Each participant in the prospective study had whole blood, serum and a nasopharyngeal or oropharyngeal swab collected by mobile phlebotomists. Prospective study participants could optionally give additional blood draws and questionnaires over a roughly two-month period. Before DNA extraction, prospective study blood samples were shipped either frozen or at room temperature. TCRbeta CDR3 regions were amplified from genomic DNA using the immunoSEQ Assay, a bias-controlled multiplex PCR. Concerning the study's data processing: Within the assay, amplification of reference gene primers was used to estimate how many nucleated cells each sample contained. To quantify the absolute abundance of each unique TCRbeta CDR3 rearrangement, sequence reads were collapsed and filtered. For each sample, productive Simpson clonality was calculated as the square root of Simpson's diversity index across productive rearrangements. The table comes from immuneACCESS by way of TCRdb, which keeps in-frame sequences with V and J called. Part of the clones is missing from these tables; in studies checked, under half for an unresolved V gene and the rest for unknown reasons. V and J calls plus clone size are reproduced from that table; the DNA served to infer D and trimming. The sample data list roughly 250,000 clones, and roughly nine tenths of these were observed just once. Of the sample, over 2% is held by the ten largest clones.

The germline V gene gives CDR1 as SGHAT and CDR2 as FQNNGV. V is clipped by 5 bases and J by 3 bases, and the sequence between their germline boundaries is 10 bases long. There are 13 amino acids in the CDR3, from cysteine to phenylalanine inclusive. Only CDR3 DNA is held: 39 bases, read in frame from base 1. This clone was found once. There is no known antigen for this receptor. No much larger clone is present one base from it, and per-base qualities are unavailable. Here the chain combines TRBV11-2 and TRBJ1-1; the best D guess is TRBD1, with 5 bases matching. The sequence was obtained from a woman aged 18-30 years who had recovered from COVID-19. Material: PBMCs or T cells enriched from blood (not recorded which). The DNA reads TGTGCCAGCAGCGGCGGGGGGGACACTGAAGCTTTCTTT. Its product reads: CASSGGGDTEAFF.